A single count supports the clone carrying this T cell receptor beta chain. This specimen includes other DNA sequences encoding the same CDR3. These data belong to a study of control samples from healthy donors and cancer patients. Repertoires were generated with immunoSEQ multiplex PCR, while TCRdb's copy carries only in-frame clones and drops some. The sample lists about 170,000 clones, just under 95% seen once, with over 4% in the top ten. Sequencing input: blood. The receptor was isolated from a woman aged 55-70 years in good health.

CDR3 DNA sequence: TGTGCCAGCTCACCTCAGAACACTGAAGCTTTCTTT. This gives the protein CASSPQNTEAFF. The V and J genes are TRBV18 and TRBJ1-1; no definite D call. Trimming cost V 3 bases and J 1 base, with 3 bases left between them. Per germline, CDR1 KGHSH and CDR2 LQKENI. The CDR3 runs 12 residues.